This TCR beta chain came from a study of T cell responses to AZD1222 COVID-19 vaccine. Study-wide results and limits: Nearly half of spike-specific TCRs reportedly target variant regions that are unmutated in the B.1.351 and B.1.1.7 variants.

Pooled together were second doses at about 4 or about 12 weeks. V lost 3 bases, J lost 5 bases, and 11 bases lay in between. The CDR3 is 14 residues long. Germline CDR1 and CDR2: SEHNR and FQNEAQ (reference sequence). This clone was detected once. What it binds is unknown. Data came from immunoSEQ multiplex PCR; TCRdb stores just in-frame clones and leaves some out. The data contain about 110,000 clones, approximately 92% of them singletons. The V gene is TRBV7-9, the J gene TRBJ2-1; D perhaps matches TRBD1 (5 bases). The TCR sequence derives from an adult who received the AZD1222 COVID-19 vaccine. The material was peripheral blood, obtained 28 days after the second AZD1222 dose. The CDR3 reads CASSLKGANNEQFF. The CDR3 DNA follows: TGTGCCAGCAGCTTGAAAGGGGCGAACAATGAGCAGTTCTTC.